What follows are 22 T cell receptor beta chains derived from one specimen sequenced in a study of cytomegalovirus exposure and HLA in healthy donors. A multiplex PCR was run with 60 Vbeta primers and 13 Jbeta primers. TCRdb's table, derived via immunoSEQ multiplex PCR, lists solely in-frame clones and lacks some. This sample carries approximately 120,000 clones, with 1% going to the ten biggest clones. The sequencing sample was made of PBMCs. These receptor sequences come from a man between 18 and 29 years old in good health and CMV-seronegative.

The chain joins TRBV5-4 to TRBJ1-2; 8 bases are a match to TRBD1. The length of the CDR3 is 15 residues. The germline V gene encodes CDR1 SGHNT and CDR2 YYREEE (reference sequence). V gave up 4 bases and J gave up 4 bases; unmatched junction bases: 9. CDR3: CASSPGPGTGYGYTF. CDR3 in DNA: TGTGCCAGCAGCCCGGGCCCCGGGACAGGCTATGGCTACACCTTC.

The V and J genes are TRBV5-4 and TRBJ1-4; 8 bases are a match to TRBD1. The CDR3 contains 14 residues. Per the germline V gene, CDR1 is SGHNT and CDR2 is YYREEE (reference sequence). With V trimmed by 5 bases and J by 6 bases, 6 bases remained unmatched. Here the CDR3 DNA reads TGTGCCAGCAGTTCTGACAGGGGAGATGAAAAACTGTTTTTT. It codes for CASSSDRGDEKLFF. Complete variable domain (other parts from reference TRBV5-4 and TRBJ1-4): ETGVTQSPTHLIKTRGQQVTLRCSSQSGHNTVSWYQQALGQGPQFIFQYYREEENGRGNFPPRFSGLQFPNYSSELNVNALELDDSALYLCASSSDRGDEKLFFGSGTQLSVL.

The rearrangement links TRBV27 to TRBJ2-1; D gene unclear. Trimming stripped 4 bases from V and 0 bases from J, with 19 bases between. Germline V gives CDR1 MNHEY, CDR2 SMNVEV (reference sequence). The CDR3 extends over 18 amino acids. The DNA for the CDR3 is TGTGCCAGCAGTTCGCTCCTGTCACAACGGGTCTCCTACAATGAGCAGTTCTTC. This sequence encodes CASSSLLSQRVSYNEQFF.

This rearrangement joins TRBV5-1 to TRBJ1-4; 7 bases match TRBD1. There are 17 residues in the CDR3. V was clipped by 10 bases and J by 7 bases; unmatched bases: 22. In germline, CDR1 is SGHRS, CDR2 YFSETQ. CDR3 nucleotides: TGCGCCTTCCTAATCGGGAAGGGGGCGCGTGGGTCTGAAAAACTGTTTTTT. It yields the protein CAFLIGKGARGSEKLFF.

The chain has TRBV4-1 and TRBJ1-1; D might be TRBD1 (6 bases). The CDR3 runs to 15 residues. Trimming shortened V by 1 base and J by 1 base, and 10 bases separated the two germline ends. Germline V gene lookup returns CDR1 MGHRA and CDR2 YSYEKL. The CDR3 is CASSQVDSKNTEAFF. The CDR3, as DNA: TGCGCCAGCAGCCAAGTGGACAGCAAGAACACTGAAGCTTTCTTT.

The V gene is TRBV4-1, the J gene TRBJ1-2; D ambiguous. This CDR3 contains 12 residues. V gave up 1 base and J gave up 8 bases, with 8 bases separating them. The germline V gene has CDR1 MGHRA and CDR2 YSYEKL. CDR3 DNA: TGCGCCAGCAGCCAAGTTGAGGAAGGCTACACCTTC. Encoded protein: CASSQVEEGYTF.

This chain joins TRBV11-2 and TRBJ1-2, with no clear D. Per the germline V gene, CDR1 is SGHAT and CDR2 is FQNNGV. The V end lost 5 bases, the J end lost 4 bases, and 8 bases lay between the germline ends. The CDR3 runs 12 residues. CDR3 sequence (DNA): TGTGCCAGCAGCGAAGAGGGCTATGGCTACACCTTC. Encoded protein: CASSEEGYGYTF.

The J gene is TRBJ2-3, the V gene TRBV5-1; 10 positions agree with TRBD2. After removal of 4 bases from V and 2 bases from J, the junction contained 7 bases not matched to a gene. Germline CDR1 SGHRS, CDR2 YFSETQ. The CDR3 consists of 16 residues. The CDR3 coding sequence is TGCGCCAGCAGCAGGGGGACTAGCGCCTACACAGATACGCAGTATTTT. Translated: CASSRGTSAYTDTQYF.

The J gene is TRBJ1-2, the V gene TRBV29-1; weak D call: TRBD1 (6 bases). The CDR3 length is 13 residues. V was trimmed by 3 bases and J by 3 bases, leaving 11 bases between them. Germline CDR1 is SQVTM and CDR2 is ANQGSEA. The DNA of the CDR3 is TGCAGCGTTGAGTGGACAGCTGACTATGGCTACACCTTC. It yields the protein CSVEWTADYGYTF.

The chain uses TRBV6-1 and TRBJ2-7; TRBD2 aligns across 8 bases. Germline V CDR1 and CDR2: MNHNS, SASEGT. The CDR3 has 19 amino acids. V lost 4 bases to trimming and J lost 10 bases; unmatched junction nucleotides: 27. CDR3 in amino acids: CASSGSLRGGPGTYSGQYF. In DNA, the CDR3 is TGTGCCAGCAGTGGTTCTCTCCGGGGGGGGCCAGGGACCTACTCGGGACAGTACTTC.

The CDR3 DNA is TGCGCCAGCAGTTCAGACAGGCCATTGAACACTGAAGCTTTCTTT. As protein: CASSSDRPLNTEAFF. The chain joins TRBV5-1 to TRBJ1-1; perhaps TRBD1 as D (6 bases). Germline CDR1 reads SGHRS; CDR2 reads YFSETQ. The CDR3 runs to 15 residues. Trimming left V 5 bases short and J 0 bases short, with 14 bases between.

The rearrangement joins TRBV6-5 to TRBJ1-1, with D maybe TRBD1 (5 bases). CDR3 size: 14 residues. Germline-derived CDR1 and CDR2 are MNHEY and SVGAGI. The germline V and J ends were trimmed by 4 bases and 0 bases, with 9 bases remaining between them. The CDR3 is CASSSGFMNTEAFF. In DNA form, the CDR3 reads TGTGCCAGCAGTTCAGGGTTCATGAACACTGAAGCTTTCTTT.

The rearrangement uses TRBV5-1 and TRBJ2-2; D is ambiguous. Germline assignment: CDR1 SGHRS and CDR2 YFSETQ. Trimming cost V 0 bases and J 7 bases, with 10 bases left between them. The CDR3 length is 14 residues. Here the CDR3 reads CASSLELIGGELFF. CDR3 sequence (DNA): TGCGCCAGCAGCTTGGAATTGATCGGCGGGGAGCTGTTTTTT.

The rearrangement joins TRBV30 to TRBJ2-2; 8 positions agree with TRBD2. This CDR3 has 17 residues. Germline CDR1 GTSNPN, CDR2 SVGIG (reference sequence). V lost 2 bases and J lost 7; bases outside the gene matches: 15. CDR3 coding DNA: TGTGCCTGGAGTACTACTAGCGGAGGTGGGTTCGTCGGGGAGCTGTTTTTT. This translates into CAWSTTSGGGFVGELFF.

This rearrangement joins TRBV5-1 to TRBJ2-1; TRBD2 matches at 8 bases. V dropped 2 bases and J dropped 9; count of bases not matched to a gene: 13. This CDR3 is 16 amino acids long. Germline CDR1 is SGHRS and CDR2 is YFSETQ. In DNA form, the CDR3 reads TGCGCCAGCAGCTTCTACGGGACTAGTAATGGGGGTGAGCAGTTCTTC. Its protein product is CASSFYGTSNGGEQFF.

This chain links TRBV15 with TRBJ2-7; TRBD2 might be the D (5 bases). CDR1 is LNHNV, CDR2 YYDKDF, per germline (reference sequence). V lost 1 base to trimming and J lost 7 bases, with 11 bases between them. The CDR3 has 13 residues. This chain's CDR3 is CATSRATPGEQYF. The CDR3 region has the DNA TGTGCCACCAGCAGAGCGACCCCGGGAGAGCAGTACTTC.

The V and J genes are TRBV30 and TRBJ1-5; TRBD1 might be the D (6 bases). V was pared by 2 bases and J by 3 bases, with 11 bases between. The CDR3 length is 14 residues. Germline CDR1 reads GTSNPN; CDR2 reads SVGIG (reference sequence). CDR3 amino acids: CAWSPQGHNQPQHF. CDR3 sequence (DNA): TGTGCCTGGAGTCCCCAGGGGCACAATCAGCCCCAGCATTTT.

For the CDR3, the DNA is TGTGCCAGCAACTTACAGGGTGGCTCCTACAATGAGCAGTTCTTC. As protein: CASNLQGGSYNEQFF. The chain combines TRBV2 with TRBJ2-1; tentatively, D is TRBD1 (6 bases). V was shortened by 7 bases and J by 0 bases, with 13 bases between the two germline ends. This CDR3 is 15 amino acids long. Germline values: CDR1 SNHLY, CDR2 FYNNEI.

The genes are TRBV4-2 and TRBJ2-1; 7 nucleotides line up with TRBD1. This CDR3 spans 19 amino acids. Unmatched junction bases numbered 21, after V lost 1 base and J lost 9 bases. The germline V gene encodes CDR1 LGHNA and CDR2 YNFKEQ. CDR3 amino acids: CASSQGPGSGQAPRGEQFF. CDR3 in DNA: TGTGCCAGCAGCCAAGGGCCTGGGAGCGGACAGGCCCCCCGGGGTGAGCAGTTCTTC.

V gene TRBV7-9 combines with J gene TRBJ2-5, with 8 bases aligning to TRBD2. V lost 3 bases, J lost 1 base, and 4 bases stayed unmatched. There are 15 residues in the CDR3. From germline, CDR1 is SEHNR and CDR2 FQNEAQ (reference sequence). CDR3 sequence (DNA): TGTGCCAGCAGCTTTTACGGACTAGCCCAAGAGACCCAGTACTTC. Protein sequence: CASSFYGLAQETQYF. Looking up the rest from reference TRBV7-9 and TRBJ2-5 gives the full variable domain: DTGVSQNPRHKITKRGQNVTFRCDPISEHNRLYWYRQTLGQGPEFLTYFQNEAQLEKSRLLSDRFSAERPKGSFSTLEIQRTEQGDSAMYLCASSFYGLAQETQYFGPGTRLLVL.

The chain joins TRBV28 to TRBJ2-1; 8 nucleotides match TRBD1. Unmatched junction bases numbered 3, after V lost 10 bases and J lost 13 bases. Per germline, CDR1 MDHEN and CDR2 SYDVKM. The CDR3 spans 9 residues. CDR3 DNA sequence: TGTGCCACCGACAGGGGACAGTTCTTC. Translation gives CATDRGQFF.

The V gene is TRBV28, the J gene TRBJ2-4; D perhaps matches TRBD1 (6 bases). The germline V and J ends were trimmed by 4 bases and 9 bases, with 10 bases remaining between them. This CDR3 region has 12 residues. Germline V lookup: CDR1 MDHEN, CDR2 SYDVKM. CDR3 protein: CASSYRVGIQYF. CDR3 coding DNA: TGTGCCAGCAGTTACAGGGTGGGCATTCAGTACTTC. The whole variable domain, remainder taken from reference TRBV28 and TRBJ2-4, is DVKVTQSSRYLVKRTGEKVFLECVQDMDHENMFWYRQDPGLGLRLIYFSYDVKMKEKGDIPEGYSVSREKKERFSLILESASTNQTSMYLCASSYRVGIQYFGAGTRLSVL.